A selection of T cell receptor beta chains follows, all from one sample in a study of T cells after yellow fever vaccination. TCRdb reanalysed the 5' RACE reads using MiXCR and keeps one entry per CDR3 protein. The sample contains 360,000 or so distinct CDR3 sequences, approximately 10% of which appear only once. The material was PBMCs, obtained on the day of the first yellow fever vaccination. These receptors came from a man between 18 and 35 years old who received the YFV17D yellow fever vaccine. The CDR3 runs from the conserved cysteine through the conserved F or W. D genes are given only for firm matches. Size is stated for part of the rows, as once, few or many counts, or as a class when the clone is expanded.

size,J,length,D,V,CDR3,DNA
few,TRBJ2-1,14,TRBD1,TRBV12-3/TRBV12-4,CASSLGTGGIEQFF,TGTGCCAGCAGTTTAGGGACAGGGGGCATTGAGCAGTTCTTC
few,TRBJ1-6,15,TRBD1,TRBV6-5,CASSYAGQGRSPLHF,TGTGCCAGCAGTTACGCAGGACAGGGTCGGTCACCCCTCCACTTT
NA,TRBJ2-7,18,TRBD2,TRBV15,CATSREENWRLADYEQYF,TGTGCCACCAGCAGAGAGGAGAATTGGAGGCTAGCGGATTACGAGCAGTACTTC
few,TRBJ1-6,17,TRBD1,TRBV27,CASSPGDREENNSPLHF,TGTGCCAGCAGTCCGGGAGACAGGGAGGAAAATAATTCACCCCTCCACTTT
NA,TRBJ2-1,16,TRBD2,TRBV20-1,CSAREYSGSLYNEQFF,TGCAGTGCTAGAGAGTACAGCGGGAGCCTCTACAATGAGCAGTTCTTC
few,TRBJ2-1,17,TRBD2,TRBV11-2,CASSQSRWRGGYNEQFF,TGTGCCAGCAGCCAAAGCAGATGGCGGGGGGGTTACAATGAGCAGTTCTTC
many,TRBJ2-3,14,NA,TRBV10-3,CAISEQGRTDTQYF,TGTGCCATCAGTGAACAGGGAAGGACAGATACGCAGTATTTT
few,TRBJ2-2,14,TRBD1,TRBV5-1,CASNGQGGTGELFF,TGCGCCAGCAACGGACAGGGAGGCACCGGGGAGCTGTTTTTT
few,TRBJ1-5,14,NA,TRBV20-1,CSARDGRENQPQHF,TGCAGTGCTAGAGATGGCAGGGAGAATCAGCCCCAGCATTTT
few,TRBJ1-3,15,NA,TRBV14,CASSLFLDPGNTIYF,TGTGCCAGCAGCCTGTTTTTGGACCCGGGAAACACCATATATTTT
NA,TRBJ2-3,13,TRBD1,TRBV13,CASSALTGGTQYF,TGTGCCAGCAGCGCCCTGACAGGGGGTACGCAGTATTTT
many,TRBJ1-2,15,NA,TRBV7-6,CASSPGLVILNGYTF,TGTGCCAGCAGCCCGGGGTTGGTCATACTGAATGGCTACACCTTC
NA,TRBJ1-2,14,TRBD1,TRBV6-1,CASSDRGRDYGYTF,TGTGCCAGCAGTGACAGGGGGCGCGACTATGGCTACACCTTC
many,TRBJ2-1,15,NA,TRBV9,CASSVVGLPYNEQFF,TGTGCCAGCAGCGTAGTGGGACTCCCCTACAATGAGCAGTTCTTC
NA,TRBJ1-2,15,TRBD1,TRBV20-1,CSARAAEGAVYGYTF,TGCAGTGCTAGAGCTGCGGAGGGGGCGGTCTATGGCTACACCTTC
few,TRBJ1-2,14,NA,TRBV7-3,CASSLSGGPDGYTF,TGTGCCAGCAGCTTATCCGGGGGCCCAGATGGCTACACCTTC
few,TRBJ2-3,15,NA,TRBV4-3,CASSQDAGNVYTQYF,TGCGCCAGCAGCCAAGATGCAGGGAATGTGTATACGCAGTATTTT
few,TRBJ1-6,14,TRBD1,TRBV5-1,CASSSDREDSPLHF,TGCGCCAGCAGCTCGGACAGGGAGGATTCACCCCTCCACTTT
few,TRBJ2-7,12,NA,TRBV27,CASKGGLYEQYF,TGTGCCAGCAAGGGGGGACTCTACGAGCAGTACTTC
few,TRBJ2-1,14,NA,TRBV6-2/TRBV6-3,CASKSGRDNNEQFF,TGTGCCAGCAAGTCAGGGCGAGACAACAATGAGCAGTTCTTC
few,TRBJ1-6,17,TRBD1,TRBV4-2,CASSQETGGGYNSPLHF,TGTGCCAGCAGCCAAGAAACAGGGGGAGGGTATAATTCACCCCTCCACTTT
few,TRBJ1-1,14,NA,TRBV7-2,CASSIRTANTEAFF,TGTGCCAGCAGCATTAGGACAGCGAACACTGAAGCTTTCTTT
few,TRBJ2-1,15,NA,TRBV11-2,CASSLSDRPLNEQFF,TGTGCCAGCAGCTTAAGTGACAGACCCCTCAATGAGCAGTTCTTC
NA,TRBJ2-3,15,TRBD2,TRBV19,CASLSLSGGTDTQYF,TGTGCCAGTTTGTCACTTAGCGGGGGCACAGATACGCAGTATTTT
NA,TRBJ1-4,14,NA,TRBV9,CASKGREPNEKLFF,TGTGCCAGCAAAGGGAGGGAGCCTAATGAAAAACTGTTTTTT
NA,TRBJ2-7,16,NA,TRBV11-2,CASSLEGPGRAYEQYF,TGTGCCAGCAGCTTAGAAGGTCCGGGGAGAGCCTACGAGCAGTACTTC
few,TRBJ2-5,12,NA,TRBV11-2,CASRRVGETQYF,TGTGCCAGCAGGAGGGTCGGGGAGACCCAGTACTTC
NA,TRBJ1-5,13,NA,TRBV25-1,CASSEFSGQPQHF,TGTGCCAGCAGTGAATTCTCGGGTCAGCCCCAGCATTTT
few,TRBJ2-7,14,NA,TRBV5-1,CASSLALGSYEQYF,TGCGCCAGCAGCTTGGCACTGGGGTCTTACGAGCAGTACTTC
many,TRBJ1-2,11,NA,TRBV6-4,CASSDSYGYTF,TGTGCCAGCAGTGATTCCTATGGCTACACCTTC
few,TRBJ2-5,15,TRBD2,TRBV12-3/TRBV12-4,CASTRLAGGLETQYF,TGTGCCAGCACCAGACTAGCGGGGGGGTTGGAGACCCAGTACTTC
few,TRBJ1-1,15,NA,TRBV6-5,CASSYSRVGGTEAFF,TGTGCCAGCAGTTACTCTCGGGTCGGCGGCACTGAAGCTTTCTTT
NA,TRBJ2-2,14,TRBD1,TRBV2,CASSVQGPVGELFF,TGTGCCAGCAGTGTACAGGGGCCCGTCGGGGAGCTGTTTTTT
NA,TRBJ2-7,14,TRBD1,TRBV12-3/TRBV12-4,CASRPGGSLYEQYF,TGTGCCAGCAGGCCAGGGGGCTCTCTCTACGAGCAGTACTTC
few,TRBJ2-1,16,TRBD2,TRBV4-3,CASSLQVPGGHSEQFF,TGCGCCAGCAGCCTTCAGGTTCCGGGGGGGCATTCTGAGCAGTTCTTC
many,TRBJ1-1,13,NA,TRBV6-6,CASTGFRNTEAFF,TGTGCCAGCACCGGATTCAGGAACACTGAAGCTTTCTTT
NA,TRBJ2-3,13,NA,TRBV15,CATSRRIQYTQYF,TGTGCCACCAGCAGACGAATACAGTATACGCAGTATTTT
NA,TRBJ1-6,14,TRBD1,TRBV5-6,CASRNRGAESPLHF,TGTGCCAGCAGGAACAGGGGCGCTGAATCACCCCTCCACTTT
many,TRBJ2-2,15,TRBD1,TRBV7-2,CASSQTGAGTGELFF,TGTGCCAGCAGCCAGACAGGGGCGGGCACCGGGGAGCTGTTTTTT
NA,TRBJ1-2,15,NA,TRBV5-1,CASSLVLGQTYGYTF,TGCGCCAGCAGCTTGGTACTCGGGCAGACCTATGGCTACACCTTC
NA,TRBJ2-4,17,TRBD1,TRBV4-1,CASSQPPYRGLENIQYF,TGCGCCAGCAGCCAGCCCCCCTACAGGGGGCTGGAAAACATTCAGTACTTC